This TCR beta chain was captured in a study of regulatory dendritic cells for organ transplantation. Whole-study context: Regulatory dendritic cells came from monocytes given vitamin D3 and IL-10.

Per the germline V gene, CDR1 is SGHNT and CDR2 is YYREEE (reference sequence). This CDR3 is 14 amino acids long. V lost 0 bases to trimming and J lost 4 bases, with 8 bases between them. The assay was immunoSEQ multiplex PCR, and TCRdb's table has in-frame clones only and misses some. This table has about 10,000 clones, around 71% appearing once. Comment on this clone: Its antigen is unidentified.

Allogeneic regulatory or mature dendritic cells were co-cultured for more than 4 days with CFSE-labeled sorted T cells at 1:10. Sample: naive CD4+ T cells from blood cultured with dendritic cells. Regarding subset: CD45RA+ naive T cells. This receptor was obtained from a human donor in good health. The chain recombines TRBV5-4 with TRBJ1-3, with D hard to call. CDR3 protein: CASSLDRTGNTIYF. CDR3 DNA: TGTGCCAGCAGCTTGGACAGAACGGGAAACACCATATATTTT.